The 27 T cell receptor beta chains below all came from one sample that was sequenced in a study of vaccination and CD4 T cells after COVID-19. MiXCR was run by TCRdb on the PCR reads, yielding one entry per CDR3 protein. Of 20,000 to 25,000 distinct CDR3 sequences listed, around 60% are singletons. The sequences come from CD4+ T cells from blood, collected before SARS-CoV-2 vaccination. These receptors were obtained from a human donor who had recovered from COVID-19.

The V and J genes are TRBV11-1 and TRBJ2-5; 10 bases align to TRBD2. Germline V gives CDR1 SGHAT, CDR2 FQDESV (reference sequence). V trimming: 3 bases; J trimming: 3 bases; junction bases outside the gene matches: 7. This CDR3 has 16 residues. DNA of the CDR3: TGTGCCAGCAGCTTCACCACCGGACTAGCGGAAGAGACCCAGTACTTC. Encoded protein: CASSFTTGLAEETQYF.

This chain links TRBV20-1 with TRBJ1-6; 9 bases agree with TRBD1. The CDR3 runs 19 residues. With 5 bases clipped from V and 4 bases from J, the junction kept 18 bases outside the gene matches. Germline V gene sequence: CDR1 DFQATT, CDR2 SNEGSKA (reference sequence). DNA of the CDR3: TGCAGTGCTGATCGGGACAGGGCCTCACCCTTAGAATATAATTCACCCCTCCACTTT. Translated, it gives CSADRDRASPLEYNSPLHF.

This rearrangement joins TRBV6-5 to TRBJ2-7, with D unclear. The CDR3 loop spans 12 amino acids. Looked up from germline, CDR1 is MNHEY and CDR2 is SVGAGI. V shed 3 bases and J shed 4 bases, with 7 bases lying between them. The CDR3 DNA reads as TGTGCCAGCAGTTATACCCCGTACGAGCAGTACTTC. The encoded protein is CASSYTPYEQYF.

The chain combines TRBV20-1 with TRBJ1-1; TRBD1 matches at 8 bases. This CDR3 comprises 16 residues. The V and J ends lost 6 bases and 1 base, in that order; junction bases with no gene match: 13. CDR1 DFQATT and CDR2 SNEGSKA come from the germline V gene (reference sequence). CDR3 in DNA: TGCAGTGCCCAGGCGGACAGGGAAGACTGGAACACTGAAGCTTTCTTT. Its protein is CSAQADREDWNTEAFF.

The rearrangement uses TRBV7-2 and TRBJ1-2, with D perhaps TRBD1 (5 bases). The V gene lost 0 bases and the J gene lost 7 bases, with 6 bases spanning the gap. Germline V lookup: CDR1 SGHTA, CDR2 FQGNSA. The CDR3 loop spans 12 amino acids. The CDR3 is CASSLAGAGYTF. The DNA of the CDR3 is TGTGCCAGCAGCTTAGCCGGGGCTGGCTACACCTTC.

This clonotype showed up just a few times. The V call is TRBV6-1, the J call TRBJ1-1, with D perhaps TRBD1 (5 bases). This CDR3 is built from 13 residues. The V end lost 5 bases, the J end lost 6 bases, and 13 bases lay between the germline ends. The germline V gene encodes CDR1 MNHNS and CDR2 SASEGT. The CDR3 bases are TGTGCCAGCAGTAGGCCCGGACACCCTGAAGCTTTCTTT. This gives the protein CASSRPGHPEAFF.

This chain joins TRBV20-1 and TRBJ1-6; the match to TRBD1 covers 10 bases. This CDR3 spans 13 amino acids. Germline V CDR1 and CDR2: DFQATT, SNEGSKA (reference sequence). V lost 6 bases, J lost 9 bases, and 5 bases stayed unmatched. CDR3 bases: TGCAGTGCATTAGGACAGGGGGTTTCACCCCTCCACTTT. Translated: CSALGQGVSPLHF.

This clonotype appeared a single time. The chain employs TRBV18 and TRBJ1-5; D possibly corresponds to TRBD1 (6 bases). Per the germline V gene, CDR1 is KGHSH and CDR2 is LQKENI. The CDR3 loop spans 13 amino acids. V dropped 5 bases and J dropped 6 bases, with 11 bases sitting between them. The CDR3 bases are TGTGCCAGCTCATACAGGGCTTTTCAGCCCCAGCATTTT. It translates to CASSYRAFQPQHF.

The J gene is TRBJ1-1, the V gene TRBV15, with TRBD1 matching over 11 bases. V lost 3 bases to trimming and J lost 0 bases; unmatched junction nucleotides: 9. The CDR3 sequence is 18 residues long. Germline CDR1 is LNHNV and CDR2 is YYDKDF (reference sequence). The CDR3 reads CATSRAGQGAAVNTEAFF. CDR3 DNA sequence: TGTGCCACCAGCAGGGCAGGACAGGGGGCTGCGGTGAACACTGAAGCTTTCTTT.

This sequence joins TRBV20-1 and TRBJ2-1; D remains ambiguous. V gave up 6 bases and J gave up 4 bases, with 13 bases separating them. There are 13 residues in the CDR3. Germline lookup yields CDR1 DFQATT and CDR2 SNEGSKA (reference sequence). The CDR3 DNA reads as TGCAGTGCACCGCTCCCTCCGTACAATGAGCAGTTCTTC. As protein: CSAPLPPYNEQFF.

This clonotype was recorded a few times. The chain carries TRBV20-1 and TRBJ1-2; 8 nucleotides align to TRBD1. With V trimmed by 5 bases and J by 4 bases, 6 bases remained unmatched. CDR1 DFQATT and CDR2 SNEGSKA come from the germline V gene (reference sequence). This CDR3 is built from 13 residues. CDR3 coding DNA: TGCAGTGCTTCTAACAGGGGGACCTATGGCTACACCTTC. Encoded protein: CSASNRGTYGYTF.

There are a few counts of this clonotype. The chain has TRBV20-1 and TRBJ2-1, with D possibly matching TRBD2 (5 bases). The closer fit of TRBJ2-7 to the DNA end suggests the J call may be wrong. The CDR3 spans 12 residues. Germline CDR1 and CDR2: DFQATT and SNEGSKA (reference sequence). The CDR3 protein is CSASGELGEQYF. In nucleotides, the CDR3 is TGCAGTGCTTCTGGGGAGTTGGGCGAGCAGTACTTC.

CDR3 in amino acids: CASSTPAGSYNSPLHF. DNA for the CDR3: TGTGCCAGCAGTACACCGGCGGGGTCCTATAATTCACCCCTCCACTTT. The chain has TRBV6-1 and TRBJ1-6, with no clear D. V lost 5 bases and J 1 base, leaving 12 bases between the germline ends. CDR3 length equals 16 residues. Germline values: CDR1 MNHNS, CDR2 SASEGT.

This clonotype has only a few counts. The chain is built from TRBV20-1 and TRBJ2-7; 12 bases match TRBD2. Germline V CDR1 and CDR2: DFQATT, SNEGSKA (reference sequence). With V trimmed by 0 bases and J by 2 bases, 2 bases remained unmatched. The CDR3 runs to 15 residues. The CDR3 sequence: CSARDRTSGAYEQYF. The CDR3 nucleotides are TGCAGTGCTAGAGACCGGACTAGCGGGGCCTACGAGCAGTACTTC.

This rearrangement joins TRBV9 to TRBJ2-3; no firm D call. CDR1 and CDR2 (germline): SGDLS, YYNGEE. Trimming pared 4 bases from V and 2 bases from J, leaving 14 bases between. The CDR3 has 15 amino acids. The CDR3 bases are TGTGCCAGCAGCCCGAACTCCCGCCCCACAGATACGCAGTATTTT. Encoded protein: CASSPNSRPTDTQYF.

This chain joins TRBV27 and TRBJ2-2; 7 bases are a match to TRBD1. This CDR3 region has 13 residues. Per the germline V gene, CDR1 is MNHEY and CDR2 is SMNVEV (reference sequence). The trim removed 6 bases at V and 5 bases at J, leaving 3 bases unmatched. The CDR3 DNA is TGTGCCAGCAGGGAACAGGGGACCGGGGAGCTGTTTTTT. Translation gives CASREQGTGELFF.

This sequence joins TRBV6-1 and TRBJ1-6; D not resolved. CDR1 and CDR2 (germline): MNHNS, SASEGT. The length of the CDR3 is 14 residues. V was shortened by 3 bases and J by 8 bases, with 11 bases between the two germline ends. The CDR3 DNA is TGTGCCAGCAGTGAGGTGGCAGGAGATTCACCCCTCCACTTT. This translates into CASSEVAGDSPLHF.

This chain connects TRBV21-1 to TRBJ1-1; no check of the table's D call, TRBD1, against the DNA was made. TRBV21-1 is flagged as a pseudogene. The length of the CDR3 is 13 residues. Here the CDR3 reads CASSKARGPEAFF. DNA of the CDR3: TGTGCCAGCAGCAAAGCGCGGGGCCCTGAAGCTTTCTTT.

The genes are TRBV20-1 and TRBJ2-7; D may be TRBD1 (5 bases). The V end lost 6 bases, the J end lost 0 bases, and 15 bases lay between the germline ends. CDR1 is DFQATT, CDR2 SNEGSKA, per germline (reference sequence). CDR3 length: 14 residues. CDR3 residues: CSALGRKISYEQYF. CDR3 sequence (DNA): TGCAGTGCCCTGGGGCGCAAGATCTCCTACGAGCAGTACTTC.

This clonotype was recorded once. The CDR3 DNA is TGTGCCAGCTCAGACGGCGAAGTGCAGTTCTTC. Its translation is CASSDGEVQFF. The J gene is TRBJ2-1, the V gene TRBV18; D uncertain. Per the germline V gene, CDR1 is KGHSH and CDR2 is LQKENI. The CDR3 has 11 amino acids. V was trimmed by 5 bases and J by 12 bases, leaving 11 bases between them.

This rearrangement joins TRBV6-1 to TRBJ2-2; the D gene is possibly TRBD1 (6 bases). V was shortened by 4 bases and J by 4 bases, with 13 bases between the two germline ends. The CDR3 is 15 amino acids. Germline V CDR1 and CDR2: MNHNS, SASEGT. The CDR3 DNA follows: TGTGCCAGCAGTGGAACCCCAGGGGCCACCGGGGAGCTGTTTTTT. Residues: CASSGTPGATGELFF.

This chain links TRBV6-1 with TRBJ1-1, with D possibly TRBD1 on 5 matching bases. V lost 1 base and J 5 bases, leaving 14 bases between the germline ends. CDR1 is MNHNS and CDR2 is SASEGT in the germline V gene. This CDR3 contains 15 residues. DNA of the CDR3: TGTGCCAGCAGTGAAGGGCTCGGCAGGGTAACTGAAGCTTTCTTT. Amino acids: CASSEGLGRVTEAFF.

V usage is TRBV7-9 and J usage is TRBJ2-1; no clear D. The CDR3 runs to 17 residues. With 0 bases removed from V and 0 bases from J, the gap between germline ends came to 12 bases. Germline-derived CDR1 and CDR2 are SEHNR and FQNEAQ (reference sequence). In DNA form, the CDR3 reads TGTGCCAGCAGCTTAGCTATAGGGCAGAGCTCCTACAATGAGCAGTTCTTC. It yields the protein CASSLAIGQSSYNEQFF.

This rearrangement joins TRBV28 to TRBJ1-1; tentatively, D is TRBD1 (5 bases). The CDR3 loop spans 14 amino acids. Germline CDR1 is MDHEN and CDR2 is SYDVKM. V was shortened by 4 bases and J by 1 base, with 10 bases between the two germline ends. The CDR3 loop is CASSWLQGNTEAFF. CDR3 bases: TGTGCCAGCAGTTGGTTGCAGGGGAACACTGAAGCTTTCTTT.

This clonotype was recorded a few times. The rearrangement uses TRBV7-9 and TRBJ1-6; no firm D call. V lost 5 bases, J lost 15 bases, and 11 bases lay in between. The CDR3 totals 11 residues. Germline CDR1 is SEHNR and CDR2 is FQNEAQ (reference sequence). DNA for the CDR3: TGTGCCAGCAGCCCCGGGTTATACCTCCACTTT. It specifies CASSPGLYLHF.

The V gene is TRBV4-3, the J gene TRBJ2-2; no reliable D call. Trimming pared 0 bases from V and 7 bases from J, leaving 6 bases between. CDR3 length equals 13 residues. Germline loops: CDR1 LGHNA, CDR2 YSLEER. CDR3 DNA sequence: TGCGCCAGCAGCCAAGATTACGGCGGGGAGCTGTTTTTT. Translation: CASSQDYGGELFF.

This clonotype was counted between two and nine times. The V and J genes are TRBV24-1 and TRBJ1-1; 9 bases fit TRBD1. The germline gives CDR1 KGHDR, CDR2 SFDVKD. The CDR3 is made up of 15 amino acids. The V segment lost 5 bases and the J segment 4 bases; nucleotides outside the gene matches: 7. CDR3 coding DNA: TGTGCCACCAGTGGGACAGGGGTTGCGAGCACTGAAGCTTTCTTT. Translating it yields CATSGTGVASTEAFF.